This record looks at one T cell receptor beta chain sequence and its context. Its target is not known. Use of 60 Vbeta and 13 Jbeta primers characterized the PCR. Assay: immunoSEQ multiplex PCR; the TCRdb copy retains only in-frame clones and omits some. The sample includes about 280,000 clones, about 87% of them seen just once. The data were obtained in a study of cytomegalovirus exposure and HLA in healthy donors. Donors counted as nominally healthy when sampled, yet unrecorded immune exposures were likely. J lost 3 bases, V lost 5 bases, and 10 bases had no gene match. Looked up from germline, CDR1 is SGHVS and CDR2 is FQNEAQ. The CDR3 is 16 amino acids. Overall study results and limits: V- and J-gene trimming of TCR beta was linked (in a later analysis) to a missense DCLRE1C variant. Data from an earlier analysis indicated that most TCR beta V segments were productive either about 87% or about 30% of the time.

V is TRBV7-8 and J is TRBJ2-3; TRBD2 matches 8 bases. The receptor comes from a woman between 18 and 29 years old in good health and CMV-seronegative. Material for sequencing was PBMCs. The CDR3 DNA is TGTGCCAGCAGCCCCTACGGCGGGGGGAAGACAGATACGCAGTATTTT. Amino acid sequence: CASSPYGGGKTDTQYF.